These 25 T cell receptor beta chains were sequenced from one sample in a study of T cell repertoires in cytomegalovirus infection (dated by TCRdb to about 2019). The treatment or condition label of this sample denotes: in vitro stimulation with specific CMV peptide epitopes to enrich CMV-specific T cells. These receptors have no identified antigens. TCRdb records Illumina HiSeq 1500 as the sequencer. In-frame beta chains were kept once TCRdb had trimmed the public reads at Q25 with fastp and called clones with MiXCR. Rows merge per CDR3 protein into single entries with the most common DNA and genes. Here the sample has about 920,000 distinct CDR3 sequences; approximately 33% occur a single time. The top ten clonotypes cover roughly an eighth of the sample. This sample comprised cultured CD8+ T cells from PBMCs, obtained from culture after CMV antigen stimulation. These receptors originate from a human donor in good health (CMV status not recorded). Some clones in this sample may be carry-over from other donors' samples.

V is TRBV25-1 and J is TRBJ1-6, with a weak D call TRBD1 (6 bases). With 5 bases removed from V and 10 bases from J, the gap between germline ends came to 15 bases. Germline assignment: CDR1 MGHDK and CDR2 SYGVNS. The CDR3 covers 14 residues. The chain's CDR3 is CASSPVGGGSPLHF. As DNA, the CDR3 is TGTGCCAGCAGTCCAGTTGGGGGGGGCTCACCCCTCCACTTT.

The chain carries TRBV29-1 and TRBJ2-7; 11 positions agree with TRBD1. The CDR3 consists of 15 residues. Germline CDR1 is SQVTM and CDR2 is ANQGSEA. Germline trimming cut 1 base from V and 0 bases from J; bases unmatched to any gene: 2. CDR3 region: CSVEGTGGSSYEQYF. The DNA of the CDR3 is TGCAGCGTTGAAGGGACAGGGGGCTCCTCCTACGAGCAGTACTTC.

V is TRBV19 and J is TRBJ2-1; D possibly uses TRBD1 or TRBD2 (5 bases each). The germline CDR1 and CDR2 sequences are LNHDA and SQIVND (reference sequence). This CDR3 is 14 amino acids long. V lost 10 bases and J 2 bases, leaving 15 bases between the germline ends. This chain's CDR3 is CATMGDPTYNEQFF. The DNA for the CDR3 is TGTGCCACCATGGGGGACCCAACCTACAATGAGCAGTTCTTC.

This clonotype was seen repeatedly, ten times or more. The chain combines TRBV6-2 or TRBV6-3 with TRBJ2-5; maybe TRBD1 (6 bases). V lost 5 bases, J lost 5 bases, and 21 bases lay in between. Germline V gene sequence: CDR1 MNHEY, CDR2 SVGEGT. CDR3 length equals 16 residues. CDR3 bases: TGTGCCAGCAGTCCCCTGTGGGGGCGAGGATTGGAGACCCAGTACTTC. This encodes CASSPLWGRGLETQYF.

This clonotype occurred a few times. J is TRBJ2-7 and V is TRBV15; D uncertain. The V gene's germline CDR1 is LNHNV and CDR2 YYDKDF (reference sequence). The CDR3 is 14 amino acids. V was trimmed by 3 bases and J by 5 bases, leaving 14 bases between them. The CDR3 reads CATSRRGPDNEQYV. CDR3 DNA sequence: TGTGCCACCAGCAGGAGAGGACCCGACAACGAGCAGTACGTC.

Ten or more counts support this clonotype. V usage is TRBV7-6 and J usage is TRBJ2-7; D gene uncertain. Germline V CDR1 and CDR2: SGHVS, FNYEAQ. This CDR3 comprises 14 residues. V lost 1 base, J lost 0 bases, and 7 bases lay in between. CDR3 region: CASSLGPNSYEQYV. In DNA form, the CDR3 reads TGTGCCAGCAGCTTAGGGCCGAACTCCTACGAGCAGTACGTC.

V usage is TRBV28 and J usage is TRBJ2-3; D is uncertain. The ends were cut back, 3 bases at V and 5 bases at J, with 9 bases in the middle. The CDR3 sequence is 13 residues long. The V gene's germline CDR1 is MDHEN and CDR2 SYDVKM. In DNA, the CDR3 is TGTGCCAGCAGTTTGTTATCGGTAGATACGCAGTATTTT. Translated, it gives CASSLLSVDTQYF.

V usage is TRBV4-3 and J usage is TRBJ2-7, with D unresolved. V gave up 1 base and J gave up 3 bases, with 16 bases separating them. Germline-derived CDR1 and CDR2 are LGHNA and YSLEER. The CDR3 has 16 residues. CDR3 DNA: TGCGCCAGCAGCCAAGTGGAAAGAAGCCTCCACTACGAGCAGTACTTC. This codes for CASSQVERSLHYEQYF.

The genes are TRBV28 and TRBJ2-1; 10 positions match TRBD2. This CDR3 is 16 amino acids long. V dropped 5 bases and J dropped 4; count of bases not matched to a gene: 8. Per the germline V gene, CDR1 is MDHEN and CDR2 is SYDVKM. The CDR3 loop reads CASSAPPGLAYNEQFF. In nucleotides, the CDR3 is TGTGCCAGCAGTGCCCCCCCGGGACTAGCGTACAATGAGCAGTTCTTC.

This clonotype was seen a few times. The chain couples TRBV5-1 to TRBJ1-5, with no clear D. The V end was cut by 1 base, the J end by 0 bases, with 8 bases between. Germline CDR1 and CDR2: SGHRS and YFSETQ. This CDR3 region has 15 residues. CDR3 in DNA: TGCGCCAGCAGCTTGTTCGGGGATAGCAATCAGCCCCAGCATTTT. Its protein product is CASSLFGDSNQPQHF. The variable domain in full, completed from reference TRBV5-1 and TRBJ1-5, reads KAGVTQTPRYLIKTRGQQVTLSCSPISGHRSVSWYQQTPGQGLQFLFEYFSETQRNKGNFPGRFSGRQFSNSRSEMNVSTLELGDSALYLCASSLFGDSNQPQHFGDGTRLSIL.

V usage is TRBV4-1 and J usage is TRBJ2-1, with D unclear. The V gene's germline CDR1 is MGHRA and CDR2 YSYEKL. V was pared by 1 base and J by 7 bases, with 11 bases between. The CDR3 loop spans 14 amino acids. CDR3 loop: CASSQVYSLNEQFF. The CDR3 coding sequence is TGCGCCAGCAGCCAAGTTTACAGTCTAAATGAGCAGTTCTTC.

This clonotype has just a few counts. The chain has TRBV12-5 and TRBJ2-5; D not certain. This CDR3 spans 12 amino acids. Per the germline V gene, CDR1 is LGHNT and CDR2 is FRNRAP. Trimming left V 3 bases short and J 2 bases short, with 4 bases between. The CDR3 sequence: CASGFQQETQYF. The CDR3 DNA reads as TGTGCTAGTGGTTTCCAACAAGAGACCCAGTACTTC.

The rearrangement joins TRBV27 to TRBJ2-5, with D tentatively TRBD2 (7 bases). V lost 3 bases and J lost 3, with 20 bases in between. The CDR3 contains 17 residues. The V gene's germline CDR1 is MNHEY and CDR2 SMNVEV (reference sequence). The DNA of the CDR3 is TGTGCCAGCAGTTTTTTAGGGGGAGGGAACTCCAAAGAGACCCAGTACTTC. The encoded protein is CASSFLGGGNSKETQYF.

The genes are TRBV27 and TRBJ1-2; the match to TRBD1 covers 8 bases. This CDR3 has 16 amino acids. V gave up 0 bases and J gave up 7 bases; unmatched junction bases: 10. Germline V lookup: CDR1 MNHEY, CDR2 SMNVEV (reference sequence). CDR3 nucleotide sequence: TGTGCCAGCAGTTTATCCGCGACAGGGGTGTTCGGTGGCTACACCTTC. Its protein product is CASSLSATGVFGGYTF.

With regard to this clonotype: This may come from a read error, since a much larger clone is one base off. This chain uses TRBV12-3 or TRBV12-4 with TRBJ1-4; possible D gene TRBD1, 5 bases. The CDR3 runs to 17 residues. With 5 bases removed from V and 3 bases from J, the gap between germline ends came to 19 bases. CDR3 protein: CASSRIPRGLSNEKLFF. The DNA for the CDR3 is TGTGCCAGCAGTCGCATCCCCCGGGGACTGTCTAATGAAAAACTGTTTTTT.

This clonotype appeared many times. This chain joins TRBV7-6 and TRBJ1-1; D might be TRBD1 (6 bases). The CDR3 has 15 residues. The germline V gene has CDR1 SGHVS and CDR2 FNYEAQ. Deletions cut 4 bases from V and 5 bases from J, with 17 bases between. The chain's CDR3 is CASSSPPGARTEAFF. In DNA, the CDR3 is TGTGCCAGCAGCTCCCCCCCAGGGGCGAGGACTGAAGCTTTCTTT.

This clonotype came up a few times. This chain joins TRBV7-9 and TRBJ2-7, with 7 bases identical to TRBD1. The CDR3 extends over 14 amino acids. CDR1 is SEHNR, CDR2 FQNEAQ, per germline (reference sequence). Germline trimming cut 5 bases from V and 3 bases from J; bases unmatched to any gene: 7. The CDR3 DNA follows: TGTGCCAGCAGCCGCCGGGACAGCGTCTACGAGCAGTACTTC. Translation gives CASSRRDSVYEQYF.

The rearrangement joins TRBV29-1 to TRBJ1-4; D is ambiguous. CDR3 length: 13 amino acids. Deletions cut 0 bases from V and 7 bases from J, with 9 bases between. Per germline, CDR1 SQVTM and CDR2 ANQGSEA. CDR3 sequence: CSVEEGPSEKLFF. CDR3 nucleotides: TGCAGCGTTGAAGAGGGCCCGTCTGAAAAACTGTTTTTT.

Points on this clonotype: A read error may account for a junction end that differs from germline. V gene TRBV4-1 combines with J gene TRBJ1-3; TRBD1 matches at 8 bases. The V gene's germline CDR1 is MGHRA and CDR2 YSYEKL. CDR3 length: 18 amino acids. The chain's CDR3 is CASSQDVVGQGVGNTIYF. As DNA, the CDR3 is TGTGCCAGCAGCCAAGACGTAGTAGGACAGGGCGTCGGAAACACCATATATTTT.

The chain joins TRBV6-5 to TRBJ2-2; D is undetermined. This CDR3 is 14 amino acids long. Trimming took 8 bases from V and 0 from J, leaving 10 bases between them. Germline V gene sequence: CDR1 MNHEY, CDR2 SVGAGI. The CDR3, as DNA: TGTGCCAGCGACGACGACCCGAACACCGGGGAGCTGTTTTTT. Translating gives CASDDDPNTGELFF.

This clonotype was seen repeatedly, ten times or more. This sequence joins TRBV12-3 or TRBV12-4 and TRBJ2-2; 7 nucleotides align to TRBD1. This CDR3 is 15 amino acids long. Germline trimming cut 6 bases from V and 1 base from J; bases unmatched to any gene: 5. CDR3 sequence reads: CASSYRGLNTGELFF. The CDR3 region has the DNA TGTGCCAGCAGCTACAGGGGCCTGAACACCGGGGAGCTGTTTTTT.

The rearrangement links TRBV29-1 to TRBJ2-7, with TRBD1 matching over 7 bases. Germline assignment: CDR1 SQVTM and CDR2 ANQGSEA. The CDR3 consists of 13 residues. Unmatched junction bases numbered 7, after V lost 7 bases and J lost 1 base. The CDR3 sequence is CSALRDSSYEQYF. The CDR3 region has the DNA TGCAGCGCTTTACGGGACAGTTCCTACGAGCAGTACTTC.

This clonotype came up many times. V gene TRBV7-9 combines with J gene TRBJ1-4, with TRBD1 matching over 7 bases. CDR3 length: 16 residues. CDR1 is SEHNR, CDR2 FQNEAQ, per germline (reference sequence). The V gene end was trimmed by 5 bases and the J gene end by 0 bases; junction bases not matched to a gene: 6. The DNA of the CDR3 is TGTGCCAGCAGCCCGGGGGACAGTGCAACTAATGAAAAACTGTTTTTT. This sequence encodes CASSPGDSATNEKLFF. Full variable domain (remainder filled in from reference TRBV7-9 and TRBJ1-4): DTGVSQNPRHKITKRGQNVTFRCDPISEHNRLYWYRQTLGQGPEFLTYFQNEAQLEKSRLLSDRFSAERPKGSFSTLEIQRTEQGDSAMYLCASSPGDSATNEKLFFGSGTQLSVL.

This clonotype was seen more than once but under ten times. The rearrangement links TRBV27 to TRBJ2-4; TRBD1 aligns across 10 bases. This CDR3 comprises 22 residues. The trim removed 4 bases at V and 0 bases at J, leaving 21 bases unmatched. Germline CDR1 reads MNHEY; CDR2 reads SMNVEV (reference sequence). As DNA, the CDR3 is TGTGCCAGCAGTTCTCCGGGACAGGGGTACAATCCCGGGACGCTAGCCAAAAACATTCAGTACTTC. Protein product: CASSSPGQGYNPGTLAKNIQYF.

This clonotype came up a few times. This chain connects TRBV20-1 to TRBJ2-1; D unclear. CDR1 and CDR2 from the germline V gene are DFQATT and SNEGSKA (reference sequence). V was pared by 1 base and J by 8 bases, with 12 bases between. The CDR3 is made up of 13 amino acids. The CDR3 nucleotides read TGCAGTGCTAGAGGTCAGGCCGCTGATGAGCAGTTCTTC. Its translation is CSARGQAADEQFF.